This T cell receptor (beta chain) was documented in a study of blood T cell repertoires in COVID-19. Study background: Samples of COVID-19 (acute and convalescent) were obtained from the United States, Italy and Spain. PBMCs, B-cell-depleted T cells, or T cells provided the cDNA or gDNA that made up the material.

The CDR3 has 13 amino acids. Germline V gene sequence: CDR1 GTSNPN, CDR2 SVGIG (reference sequence). Trimming removed 5 bases from V and 5 bases from J; junction bases left unmatched: 4. Study processing details: Estimation of nucleated cell counts relied on the amplification of reference gene primers. Some clones are missing from TCRdb's copy, which holds only in-frame ones; the method was immunoSEQ multiplex PCR. V, J and clone size reflect that table, while D and trimming were determined from the DNA. Of approximately 61,000 clones detected, roughly 84% appear once; the ten largest clones hold around 9.6%. The Seattle site enrolled patients during active infection and followed them longitudinally.

The TCR was taken from a man aged 50-60 years with COVID-19, enrolled during active disease. This sequence joins TRBV30 and TRBJ2-5; 11 nucleotides line up with TRBD1. The sample was peripheral blood. The CDR3 is CAWGTGGLETQYF. CDR3 nucleotide sequence: TGTGCCTGGGGGACAGGGGGTTTGGAGACCCAGTACTTC.